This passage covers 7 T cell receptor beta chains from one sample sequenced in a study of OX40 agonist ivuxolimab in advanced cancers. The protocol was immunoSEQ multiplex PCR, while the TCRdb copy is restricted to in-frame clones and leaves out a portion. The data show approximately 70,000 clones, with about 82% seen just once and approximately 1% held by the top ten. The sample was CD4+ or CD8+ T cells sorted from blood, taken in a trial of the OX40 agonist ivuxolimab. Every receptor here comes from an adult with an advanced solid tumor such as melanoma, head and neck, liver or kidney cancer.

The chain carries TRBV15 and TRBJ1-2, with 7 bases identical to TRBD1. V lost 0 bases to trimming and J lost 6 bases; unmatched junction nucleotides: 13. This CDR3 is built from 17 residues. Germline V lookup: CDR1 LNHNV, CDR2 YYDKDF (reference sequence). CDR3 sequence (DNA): TGTGCCACCAGCAGAGACCCTCAGGGGGGGTTATTAAATGGCTACACCTTC. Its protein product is CATSRDPQGGLLNGYTF. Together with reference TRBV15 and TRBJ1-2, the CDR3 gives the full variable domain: DAMVIQNPRYQVTQFGKPVTLSCSQTLNHNVMYWYQQKSSQAPKLLFHYYDKDFNNEADTPDNFQSRRPNTSFCFLDIRSPGLGDTAMYLCATSRDPQGGLLNGYTFGSGTRLTVV.

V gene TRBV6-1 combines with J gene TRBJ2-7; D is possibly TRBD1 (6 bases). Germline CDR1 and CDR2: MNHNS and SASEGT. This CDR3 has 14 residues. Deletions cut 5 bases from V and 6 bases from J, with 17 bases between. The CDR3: CASSPPERGGEQYF. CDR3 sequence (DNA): TGTGCCAGCAGTCCCCCCGAGAGAGGGGGCGAGCAGTACTTC.

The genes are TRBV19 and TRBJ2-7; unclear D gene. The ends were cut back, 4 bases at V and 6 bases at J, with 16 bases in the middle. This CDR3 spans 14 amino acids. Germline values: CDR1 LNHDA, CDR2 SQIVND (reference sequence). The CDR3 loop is CASSSYVLSVEQYF. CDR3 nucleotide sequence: TGTGCCAGTAGTAGTTACGTCTTATCGGTCGAGCAGTACTTC.

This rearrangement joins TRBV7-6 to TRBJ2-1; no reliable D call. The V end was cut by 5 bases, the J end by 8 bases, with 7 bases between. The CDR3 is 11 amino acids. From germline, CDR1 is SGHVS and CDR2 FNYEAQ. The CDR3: CASSLRHEQFF. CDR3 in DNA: TGTGCCAGCAGCCTCCGGCATGAGCAGTTCTTC. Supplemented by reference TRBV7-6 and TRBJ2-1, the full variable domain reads GAGVSQSPRYKVTKRGQDVALRCDPISGHVSLYWYRQALGQGPEFLTYFNYEAQQDKSGLPNDRFSAERPEGSISTLTIQRTEQRDSAMYRCASSLRHEQFFGPGTRLTVL.

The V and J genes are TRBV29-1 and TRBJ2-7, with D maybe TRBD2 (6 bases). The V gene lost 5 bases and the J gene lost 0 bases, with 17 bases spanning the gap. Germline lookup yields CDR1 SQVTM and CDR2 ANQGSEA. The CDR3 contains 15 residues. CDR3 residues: CSVLKLDYTSYEQYF. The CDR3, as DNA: TGCAGCGTTTTAAAATTGGACTACACCTCCTACGAGCAGTACTTC.

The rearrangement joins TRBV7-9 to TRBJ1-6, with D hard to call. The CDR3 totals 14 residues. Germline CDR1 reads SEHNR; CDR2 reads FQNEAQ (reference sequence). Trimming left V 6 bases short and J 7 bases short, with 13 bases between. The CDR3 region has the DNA TGTGCCAGCAGTAAGGGAGGGTGGAATTCACCCCTCCACTTT. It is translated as CASSKGGWNSPLHF.

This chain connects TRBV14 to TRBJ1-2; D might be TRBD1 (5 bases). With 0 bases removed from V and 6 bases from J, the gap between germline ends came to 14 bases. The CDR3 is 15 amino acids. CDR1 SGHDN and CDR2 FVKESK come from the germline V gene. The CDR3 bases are TGTGCCAGCAGCCAAGAGTTCCTAGGGACGAATGGCTACACCTTC. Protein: CASSQEFLGTNGYTF.